A selection of T cell receptor beta chains follows, all from one sample in a study of long-term antiretroviral therapy in people with HIV. The repertoire was sequenced with immunoSEQ multiplex PCR; TCRdb's copy has only in-frame clones and lacks some. The sample comprises some 31,000 clones, over 70% of which are singletons, and roughly 8% rests with the top ten. The material was unsorted PBMCs, obtained 3.1 years after starting antiretroviral therapy. The source is a woman aged 45-65 years with HIV. CDR3s include the opening cysteine and the closing phenylalanine or tryptophan.

J gene: TRBJ2-3; V gene: TRBV30; CDR3 length: 12; CDR3 protein: CAWTSGGDTQYF
J gene: TRBJ1-1; V gene: TRBV7-9; CDR3 length: 14; CDR3 protein: CASSLEFQSTEAFF
J gene: TRBJ1-5; V gene: TRBV7-2; CDR3 length: 15; CDR3 protein: CASSLKGGRDQPQHF
J gene: TRBJ2-1; V gene: TRBV5-1; CDR3 length: 15; CDR3 protein: CASSPDREPYNEQFF
J gene: TRBJ2-2; V gene: TRBV6-1; CDR3 length: 15; CDR3 protein: CASNQAGRGRGELFF
J gene: TRBJ2-2; V gene: TRBV25-1; CDR3 length: 13; CDR3 protein: CAGSRGSTGELFF
J gene: TRBJ2-5; V gene: TRBV2; CDR3 length: 16; CDR3 protein: CASSEVGGGAGETQYF
J gene: TRBJ2-1; V gene: TRBV7-9; CDR3 length: 12; CDR3 protein: CASSQGFNEQFF
J gene: TRBJ1-2; V gene: TRBV7-9; CDR3 length: 12; CDR3 protein: CASSFSGGGYTF
J gene: TRBJ1-3; V gene: TRBV7-2; CDR3 length: 16; CDR3 protein: CASSSTLQERGNTIYF
J gene: TRBJ1-5; V gene: TRBV6-1; CDR3 length: 15; CDR3 protein: CASNQGLGSNQPQHF
J gene: TRBJ1-5; V gene: TRBV7-8; CDR3 length: 15; CDR3 protein: CASSLLRPGDQPQHF
J gene: TRBJ1-6; V gene: TRBV9; CDR3 length: 14; CDR3 protein: CASSVGQGKSPLHF
J gene: TRBJ1-6; V gene: TRBV7-9; CDR3 length: 12; CDR3 protein: CASSLVPSPLHF
J gene: TRBJ1-1; V gene: TRBV5-6; CDR3 length: 15; CDR3 protein: CASSVDPLGNTEAFF
J gene: TRBJ1-1; V gene: TRBV19; CDR3 length: 14; CDR3 protein: CASTLRGENTEAFF